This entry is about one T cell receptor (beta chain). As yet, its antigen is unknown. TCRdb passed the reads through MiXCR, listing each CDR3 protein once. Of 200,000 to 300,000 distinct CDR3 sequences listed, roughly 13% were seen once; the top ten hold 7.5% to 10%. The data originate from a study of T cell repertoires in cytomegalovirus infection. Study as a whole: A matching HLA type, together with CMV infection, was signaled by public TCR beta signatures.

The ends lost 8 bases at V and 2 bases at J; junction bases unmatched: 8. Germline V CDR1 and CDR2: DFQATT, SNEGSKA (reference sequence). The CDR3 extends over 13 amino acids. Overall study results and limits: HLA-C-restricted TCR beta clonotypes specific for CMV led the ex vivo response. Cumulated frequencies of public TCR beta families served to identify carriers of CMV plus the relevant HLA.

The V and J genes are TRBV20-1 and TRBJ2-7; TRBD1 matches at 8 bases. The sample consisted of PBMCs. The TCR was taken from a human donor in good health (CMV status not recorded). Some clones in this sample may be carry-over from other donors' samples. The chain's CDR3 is CSRQGTGPYEQYF. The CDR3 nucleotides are TGCAGTCGCCAAGGGACAGGTCCCTACGAGCAGTACTTC.